Each of the 27 T cell receptor beta chains below was sequenced from the same sample in a study of T cell repertoires in cytomegalovirus infection. TCRdb reprocessed the reads via MiXCR and lists one record per CDR3 protein. Of some 97,000 distinct CDR3 sequences in the sample, roughly a quarter were seen once. Sequencing was done on a sample of CD8+ T cells from PBMCs. All receptors derive from a human donor in good health (CMV status not recorded). Some clones in this sample may be carry-over from other donors' samples.

This rearrangement joins TRBV6-5 to TRBJ2-3, with 14 bases that match TRBD2. This CDR3 is 15 amino acids long. Germline loops: CDR1 MNHEY, CDR2 SVGAGI. J was trimmed by 4 bases and V by 8 bases; bases with no gene match: 5. The CDR3 DNA reads TGTGCCAGCCAGACTAGCGGGGGGGTAGCAGATACGCAGTATTTT. It is translated as CASQTSGGVADTQYF.

The chain uses TRBV19 and TRBJ2-7; TRBD1 matches 12 bases. Trimming removed 7 bases from V and 7 bases from J; junction bases left unmatched: 8. CDR1 is LNHDA, CDR2 SQIVND, per germline (reference sequence). The CDR3 has 14 amino acids. The CDR3 DNA reads as TGTGCCAGTACCCCGGGACAGGGGGCGTGGGAGCAGTACTTC. Translating gives CASTPGQGAWEQYF.

As concerns this clonotype: A read error may produce the germline difference seen at one junction end. The chain links TRBV7-3 to TRBJ2-5, with 8 bases that match TRBD2. The CDR3 is 17 residues long. The germline V gene encodes CDR1 SGHTA and CDR2 FQGTGA. CDR3: CAGSLWGGGTDQETQYF. In DNA, the CDR3 is TGTGCCGGCAGTCTTTGGGGCGGGGGGACGGACCAAGAGACCCAGTACTTC.

This clonotype has only a few counts. This sequence joins TRBV7-6 and TRBJ2-2; 9 bases match TRBD2. Germline V gene sequence: CDR1 SGHVS, CDR2 FNYEAQ. The length of the CDR3 is 18 residues. The junction had 9 bases not matched to a gene; V was cut back by 1 base and J by 3 bases. DNA for the CDR3: TGTGCCAGCAGCTTAGATTTGCGGGGGGGCCCTGACACCGGGGAGCTGTTTTTT. Protein product: CASSLDLRGGPDTGELFF.

This chain links TRBV29-1 with TRBJ1-2; D may be TRBD1 (5 bases). The CDR3 sequence is 12 residues long. V was clipped by 4 bases and J by 7 bases, with 13 bases between them. CDR1 and CDR2 from the germline V gene are SQVTM and ANQGSEA. CDR3 residues: CSVVGQGLGYTF. The CDR3 DNA reads as TGCAGCGTTGTGGGGCAGGGTCTTGGCTACACCTTC.

The CDR3, as DNA: TGTGCCAGCAGCCAGGGGGATCTTCAGCCCCAGCATTTT. This encodes CASSQGDLQPQHF. The gene calls are TRBV9 and TRBJ1-5; TRBD1 matches 7 bases. V trimming: 4 bases; J trimming: 6 bases; junction bases outside the gene matches: 4. CDR3 length: 13 residues. Per germline, CDR1 SGDLS and CDR2 YYNGEE.

The rearrangement joins TRBV7-9 to TRBJ2-1, with 11 bases that match TRBD2. The CDR3 runs 14 residues. Trimming cost V 5 bases and J 10 bases; bases outside gene matches: 7. CDR1 is SEHNR, CDR2 FQNEAQ, per germline (reference sequence). CDR3 region: CASSDLAGGGEQFF. The CDR3 bases are TGTGCCAGCAGCGATCTAGCGGGGGGAGGAGAGCAGTTCTTC.

This clonotype appeared many times. The V and J genes are TRBV7-9 and TRBJ2-6; no clear D. Trimming took 5 bases from V and 1 from J, leaving 9 bases between them. Per germline, CDR1 SEHNR and CDR2 FQNEAQ (reference sequence). The CDR3 is made up of 15 amino acids. The chain's CDR3 is CASSPANSGANVLTF. The CDR3 coding sequence is TGTGCCAGCAGCCCGGCCAATTCTGGGGCCAACGTCCTGACTTTC.

This clonotype was seen repeatedly, ten times or more. V usage is TRBV28 and J usage is TRBJ2-1; TRBD2 matches 10 bases. From germline, CDR1 is MDHEN and CDR2 SYDVKM. The CDR3 covers 15 residues. Losses at the gene ends were 4 bases for V and 9 bases for J; bases not matched to a gene: 9. In DNA, the CDR3 is TGTGCCAGCAGTTGGACTAGCGGTGGTTCAGGTGAGCAGTTCTTC. This translates into CASSWTSGGSGEQFF.

The gene calls are TRBV12-3 or TRBV12-4 and TRBJ2-5; D unresolved. The CDR3 spans 16 residues. Between the trimmed V and J ends, which lost 3 bases and 5 bases, there was a span of 19 bases. CDR3 coding DNA: TGTGCCAGCAGTTTCTCTGGATCTCCGCCGCGGGAGACCCAGTACTTC. Its translation is CASSFSGSPPRETQYF.

This clonotype turned up a few times. CDR3 nucleotide sequence: TGTGCCAGCAGCCAGCGACACCCCGAGGTGAATGAGCAGTTCTTC. Translating gives CASSQRHPEVNEQFF. V gene TRBV14 combines with J gene TRBJ2-1; D gene uncertain. In germline, CDR1 is SGHDN, CDR2 FVKESK. Trimming removed 3 bases from V and 7 bases from J, with 16 bases in between. The CDR3 contains 15 residues.

This clonotype was seen a few times. This chain joins TRBV7-6 and TRBJ1-1; possible D gene TRBD1, 6 bases. V shed 6 bases and J shed 6 bases, with 14 bases lying between them. Germline values: CDR1 SGHVS, CDR2 FNYEAQ. This CDR3 contains 13 residues. The CDR3 here is CASRRGADAEAFF. Written as DNA, the CDR3 is TGTGCCAGCAGGCGGGGGGCGGACGCTGAAGCTTTCTTT.

The chain couples TRBV27 to TRBJ2-3; the D gene is possibly TRBD1 (6 bases). Germline-derived CDR1 and CDR2 are MNHEY and SMNVEV (reference sequence). The CDR3 consists of 14 residues. V was pared by 4 bases and J by 2 bases, with 10 bases between. CDR3 loop: CASSWGTNTDTQYF. CDR3 bases: TGTGCCAGCAGTTGGGGGACAAACACAGATACGCAGTATTTT.

This clonotype was counted between two and nine times. V and J are TRBV7-8 and TRBJ1-3, with TRBD1 as a possible D gene (5 bases). The V and J ends lost 5 bases and 6 bases respectively, with 14 bases between them. The CDR3 runs 14 residues. The V gene's germline CDR1 is SGHVS and CDR2 FQNEAQ. The DNA of the CDR3 is TGTGCCAGCAGCGCCCTGACAGAAGAAAACACCATATATTTT. Protein sequence: CASSALTEENTIYF.

This clonotype was seen only a few times. The gene calls are TRBV9 and TRBJ2-7; TRBD1 matches at 7 bases. Germline V gene lookup returns CDR1 SGDLS and CDR2 YYNGEE. V shed 1 base and J 1 base; nucleotides not matched to a gene: 2. The CDR3 length is 14 residues. The CDR3 DNA sequence: TGTGCCAGCAGCGTATCGGGACAGTCCTACGAGCAGTACTTC. It yields the protein CASSVSGQSYEQYF. The variable domain in full, completed from reference TRBV9 and TRBJ2-7, reads DSGVTQTPKHLITATGQRVTLRCSPRSGDLSVYWYQQSLDQGLQFLIQYYNGEERAKGNILERFSAQQFPDLHSELNLSSLELGDSALYFCASSVSGQSYEQYFGPGTRLTVT.

This chain joins TRBV7-3 and TRBJ2-5; the D is unclear. The germline V and J ends were trimmed by 0 bases and 2 bases, with 10 bases remaining between them. The CDR3 covers 15 residues. Germline V gene lookup returns CDR1 SGHTA and CDR2 FQGTGA. The CDR3 is CASSLTPSVQETQYF. The CDR3 DNA sequence: TGTGCCAGCAGCTTAACCCCGTCCGTGCAAGAGACCCAGTACTTC.

The CDR3 DNA is TGTGCCAGCAGCCAAGTAAGGGGCTCCTATAATTCACCCCTCCACTTT. This gives the protein CASSQVRGSYNSPLHF. The chain carries TRBV14 and TRBJ1-6, with TRBD1 as a possible D gene (5 bases). The CDR3 contains 16 residues. CDR1 SGHDN and CDR2 FVKESK come from the germline V gene. V was pared by 1 base and J by 0 bases, with 7 bases between. The whole variable domain, remainder taken from reference TRBV14 and TRBJ1-6, is EAGVTQFPSHSVIEKGQTVTLRCDPISGHDNLYWYRRVMGKEIKFLLHFVKESKQDESGMPNNRFLAERTGGTYSTLKVQPAELEDSGVYFCASSQVRGSYNSPLHFGNGTRLTVT.

The CDR3 nucleotides are TGCAGTGCTAGAGATATTGGGACAGGGAACACTGAAGCTTTCTTT. Amino acid sequence: CSARDIGTGNTEAFF. The rearrangement joins TRBV20-1 to TRBJ1-1, with 8 bases aligning to TRBD1. V shed 0 bases and J 1 base; nucleotides not matched to a gene: 4. The germline V gene encodes CDR1 DFQATT and CDR2 SNEGSKA (reference sequence). This CDR3 has 15 amino acids.

This clonotype was detected many times. The chain has TRBV4-2 and TRBJ2-1, with D tentatively TRBD1 or TRBD2 (5 bases each). Germline loops: CDR1 LGHNA, CDR2 YNFKEQ. The CDR3 loop spans 16 amino acids. Trimming removed 0 bases at V and 0 bases at J, with 9 bases between. CDR3: CASSQERGSSYNEQFF. The CDR3, as DNA: TGTGCCAGCAGCCAAGAGAGGGGCAGCTCCTACAATGAGCAGTTCTTC.

This clonotype has just a few counts. The rearrangement uses TRBV7-2 and TRBJ2-7, with 11 bases that match TRBD2. Trimming at V came to 5 bases and at J to 2 bases, leaving 11 bases not matched to a gene. The CDR3 is made up of 17 amino acids. In germline, CDR1 is SGHTA, CDR2 FQGNSA. CDR3: CASSHPTSGEDPYEQYF. For the CDR3, the DNA is TGTGCCAGCAGCCATCCGACTAGCGGGGAGGACCCCTACGAGCAGTACTTC.

This clonotype was recorded many times. The chain combines TRBV7-9 with TRBJ1-1; D is perhaps TRBD1 (5 bases). The V and J ends lost 4 bases and 7 bases respectively, with 16 bases between them. CDR1 is SEHNR, CDR2 FQNEAQ, per germline (reference sequence). The CDR3 has 14 residues. DNA for the CDR3: TGTGCCAGCAGCTCAAGTCGGGGGGGGTTTGAAGCTTTCTTT. This codes for CASSSSRGGFEAFF.

This clonotype was detected ten times or more. The chain links TRBV6-2 or TRBV6-3 to TRBJ2-5; TRBD2 matches at 9 bases. The J segment lost 4 bases and the V segment lost 6 bases, leaving 12 bases of the junction unmatched. The CDR3 contains 16 residues. Per germline, CDR1 MNHEY and CDR2 SVGEGT. CDR3 in amino acids: CASRRMSSGGGETQYF. The CDR3 DNA is TGTGCCAGCAGAAGAATGAGTAGCGGGGGTGGAGAGACCCAGTACTTC.

This clonotype was seen many times. V gene TRBV7-2 combines with J gene TRBJ2-7; 7 bases are a match to TRBD2. J gave up 5 bases and V 5 bases, and 9 bases lay outside the gene matches. CDR1 and CDR2 from the germline V gene are SGHTA and FQGNSA. CDR3 length: 14 amino acids. The CDR3 DNA sequence: TGTGCCAGCAGCCCTGGGGGGGTTGACCACGAGCAGTACTTC. Translated, it gives CASSPGGVDHEQYF.

This clonotype was seen a handful of times. The chain links TRBV10-3 to TRBJ1-5; D unresolved. The CDR3 totals 12 residues. Germline V gene data show CDR1 as ENHRY and CDR2 as SYGVKD. V was shortened by 2 bases and J by 4 bases, with 3 bases between the two germline ends. CDR3 bases: TGTGCCATCAGTGAGCCTAATCAGCCCCAGCATTTT. This gives the protein CAISEPNQPQHF.

This clonotype was counted many times. This chain links TRBV7-3 with TRBJ1-6; possible D gene TRBD1, 6 bases. This CDR3 spans 15 amino acids. Trimming took 5 bases from V and 9 from J, leaving 17 bases between them. Germline V gene data show CDR1 as SGHTA and CDR2 as FQGTGA. The CDR3 sequence: CASSAEGGDGSPLHF. The CDR3 DNA reads as TGTGCCAGCAGCGCCGAGGGGGGTGATGGTTCACCCCTCCACTTT.

This clonotype was observed many times. V gene TRBV7-8 combines with J gene TRBJ2-3, with TRBD2 matching 13 bases. This CDR3 spans 19 amino acids. Trimming took 5 bases from V and 1 from J; bases not matched to a gene: 12. Germline values: CDR1 SGHVS, CDR2 FQNEAQ. The CDR3 here is CASSPSEGLAGLRTDTQYF. In nucleotides, the CDR3 is TGTGCCAGCAGCCCTAGTGAGGGACTAGCGGGGTTACGCACAGATACGCAGTATTTT. Full variable domain (remainder filled in from reference TRBV7-8 and TRBJ2-3): GAGVSQSPRYKVAKRGQDVALRCDPISGHVSLFWYQQALGQGPEFLTYFQNEAQLDKSGLPSDRFFAERPEGSVSTLKIQRTQQEDSAVYLCASSPSEGLAGLRTDTQYFGPGTRLTVL.

The gene calls are TRBV7-9 and TRBJ2-7; 12 bases map to TRBD2. The junction had 10 bases not matched to a gene; V was cut back by 6 bases and J by 7 bases. There are 15 residues in the CDR3. Germline CDR1 SEHNR, CDR2 FQNEAQ (reference sequence). The CDR3, as DNA: TGTGCCAGCAGGTCCCTAGCGGGAGGGCCGGGAGAGCAGTACTTC. Amino acids: CASRSLAGGPGEQYF. Based on the CDR3 plus reference TRBV7-9 and TRBJ2-7, the full variable domain is DTGVSQNPRHKITKRGQNVTFRCDPISEHNRLYWYRQTLGQGPEFLTYFQNEAQLEKSRLLSDRFSAERPKGSFSTLEIQRTEQGDSAMYLCASRSLAGGPGEQYFGPGTRLTVT.